The rows below give T cell receptor beta chains drawn from one sample of a study of response to subunit inactivated influenza vaccine. TCRdb reanalysed the RT-PCR reads using MiXCR and keeps one entry per CDR3 protein. The sample consists of 550,000 to 600,000 distinct CDR3 sequences, roughly 12% of them appearing once. Sequenced here: PBMCs from blood, sampled on the day of vaccination. The receptors shown here come from a man in his fifties or sixties who received an inactivated influenza vaccine. The CDR3 runs from the conserved cysteine through the conserved F or W. The D gene is left open where the match is weak. Expanded clones get a size class; other rows say once, few or many, or leave the size out.

NA	few	TRBV25-1	TRBJ2-3	TGTGCCAGCAGTGCGTACCGCGATACGCAGTATTTT	CASSAYRDTQYF
NA	many	TRBV9	TRBJ1-4	TGTGCCAGCAGCGGGAGTAGTGAAAAACTGTTTTTT	CASSGSSEKLFF
NA	NA	TRBV28	TRBJ2-7	TGTGCCAGCAGTTTTGGAGGGACACGACCTGGCGAGCAGTACTTC	CASSFGGTRPGEQYF
NA	once	TRBV29-1	TRBJ2-1	TGCAGCGTTGAAGATCATGAAGGGTGCGCTACCCATGAGCAGTTCTTC	CSVEDHEGCATHEQFF
TRBD1	NA	TRBV7-8	TRBJ1-5	TGTGCCAGCAGCTCATTATCGACAGGGTCGGGCAATCAGCCCCAGCATTTT	CASSSLSTGSGNQPQHF
NA	many	TRBV15	TRBJ2-1	TGTGCCACCAGCAGCCGGGGTAGCTCCTACAATGAGCAGTTCTTC	CATSSRGSSYNEQFF
NA	NA	TRBV9	TRBJ2-1	TGTGCCAGCAGCGTAGAGGGATGGTCTGATGAGCAGTTCTTC	CASSVEGWSDEQFF
NA	NA	TRBV15	TRBJ2-7	TGTGCCACCAGCAGACAGGGGGGAGCCTACGAGCAGTACTTC	CATSRQGGAYEQYF
NA	few	TRBV6-1	TRBJ2-2	TGTGCCAGCAGGCCCCTTACAGGGACCACCGGGGAGCTGTTTTTT	CASRPLTGTTGELFF
NA	few	TRBV5-1	TRBJ2-7	TGCGCCAGCAGTTATCAGGACGGCTCCTACGAGCAGTACTTC	CASSYQDGSYEQYF
NA	NA	TRBV12-3/TRBV12-4	TRBJ1-5	TGTGCCAGCAGTTTGGGCTCAGGTTCTGAGTATCAGCCCCAGCATTTT	CASSLGSGSEYQPQHF
TRBD2	NA	TRBV5-1	TRBJ2-7	TGCGCCAGCAGCCTTACCCTGGGACTAGCGGGCTCCTACGAGCAGTACTTC	CASSLTLGLAGSYEQYF
NA	few	TRBV3-1	TRBJ1-1	TGTGCCAGCAGCCAAGTTGGACGGCTTGAAGCTTTCTTT	CASSQVGRLEAFF
NA	NA	TRBV2	TRBJ2-3	TGTGCCAGCAGTGAGGGAGATACGCAGTATTTT	CASSEGDTQYF